This T cell receptor (beta chain) was recorded in a study of shared clonotypes between healthy human individuals. Study observations and caveats: In the sorted subsets, rarefaction showed sequencing was incomplete despite large depth.

As to this clone: Its antigen is currently unknown.

Terminally differentiated effector memory CD45RA+ cells were excluded by CCR7 positive selection of CD45RO-negative cells. TCRdb's table, derived via immunoSEQ multiplex PCR, lists solely in-frame clones and lacks some. The sample yields about 750,000 clones, 90% to 95% seen once. Input material: naive CD8+ T cells sorted from blood. This TCR was sampled from a man aged 25-45 years in good health.

CDR3 bases: TGTGCCAGCAGCCTCGGACGGTTTCAAGAGACCCAGTACTTC. Its translation: CASSLGRFQETQYF. The chain links TRBV7-6 to TRBJ2-5; D remains unclear. The V end lost 5 bases, the J end lost 2 bases, and 12 bases lay between the germline ends. Germline V gene sequence: CDR1 SGHVS, CDR2 FNYEAQ. This CDR3 is built from 14 residues.